This T cell receptor beta chain is from a study of molecular identifiers for immune sequencing clone quantification. As concerns this clonotype: This clone may be a read error of a much larger clone one base away.

Germline V gives CDR1 DFQATT, CDR2 SNEGSKA (reference sequence). V lost 6 bases, J lost 0 bases, and 12 bases lay in between. This CDR3 comprises 13 residues. Previously described methods and listed TCR primers produced bulk TCR libraries. TCRdb ran MiXCR on the PCR reads and lists one entry per CDR3 protein. Altogether approximately 670,000 distinct CDR3 sequences are present, approximately 20% being singletons, with the ten largest covering around 0.86%. The sequencing input was naive CD8+ T cells from blood, with Jurkat cell RNA spiked in. The subset denotes: FACS-sorted CD8+CD4-CCR7+CD45RA+ naive T cells. The rearrangement uses TRBV20-1 and TRBJ2-7; D gene unclear. This TCR derives from a human donor in good health. Some libraries in this study had Jurkat cell RNA spiked in. The CDR3 protein is CSAKAALSYEQYF. CDR3 bases: TGCAGTGCAAAAGCAGCACTCTCCTACGAGCAGTACTTC.